This T cell receptor (beta chain) derives from a study of blood T cell repertoires in COVID-19. Study-wide background: From the United States, Italy and Spain came samples of acute and convalescent COVID-19.

The protocol was immunoSEQ multiplex PCR, while the TCRdb copy is restricted to in-frame clones and leaves out a portion. The sample includes 200,000 or so clones, about 90% seen only once; the top ten take around 3.7%. This clone was observed a handful of times. Trimming took 3 bases from V and 3 from J; bases not matched to a gene: 5. The length of the CDR3 is 14 residues. Germline values: CDR1 MNHNS, CDR2 SASEGT. Participants were placed into cohorts based on the clinical history they reported. Input material: PBMCs or T cells enriched from blood (not recorded which). The receptor was isolated from a woman younger than 45 who had been exposed to COVID-19. The rearrangement joins TRBV6-1 to TRBJ2-7; 7 bases match TRBD2. The CDR3 DNA reads TGTGCCAGCAGTGACGGACTAGTCGGCTACGAGCAGTACTTC. Amino acids: CASSDGLVGYEQYF.